This TCR beta chain came from a study of cytotoxic CD8 clonotypes in ibrutinib-treated CLL. Background on the study: Enrolment comprised some twelve relapsed/refractory and approximately 16 treatment-naive patients; 17 were IGHV unmutated.

The germline V gene encodes CDR1 LNHDA and CDR2 SQIVND (reference sequence). The V gene lost 8 bases and the J gene lost 4 bases, with 6 bases spanning the gap. The CDR3 is 11 amino acids. The table lists this clone with a few counts. No antigen is known for it. TCRdb's table, derived via immunoSEQ multiplex PCR, lists solely in-frame clones and lacks some. This table holds 30,000 to 50,000 clones, 68% found once. Study findings and constraints: Having risen at ibrutinib response, clonality had fallen back toward baseline by progression. Baseline clonality, higher than in age-matched healthy donors, tracked circulating CD8+ T-cell counts.

The sequence came from a human donor with chronic lymphocytic leukemia. The chain is built from TRBV19 and TRBJ2-1; D remains unclear. The specimen was PBMCs, collected at disease progression, from a patient treated with ibrutinib. The CDR3 reads CASLGYNEQFF. CDR3 sequence (DNA): TGTGCCAGTCTCGGGTACAATGAGCAGTTCTTC.